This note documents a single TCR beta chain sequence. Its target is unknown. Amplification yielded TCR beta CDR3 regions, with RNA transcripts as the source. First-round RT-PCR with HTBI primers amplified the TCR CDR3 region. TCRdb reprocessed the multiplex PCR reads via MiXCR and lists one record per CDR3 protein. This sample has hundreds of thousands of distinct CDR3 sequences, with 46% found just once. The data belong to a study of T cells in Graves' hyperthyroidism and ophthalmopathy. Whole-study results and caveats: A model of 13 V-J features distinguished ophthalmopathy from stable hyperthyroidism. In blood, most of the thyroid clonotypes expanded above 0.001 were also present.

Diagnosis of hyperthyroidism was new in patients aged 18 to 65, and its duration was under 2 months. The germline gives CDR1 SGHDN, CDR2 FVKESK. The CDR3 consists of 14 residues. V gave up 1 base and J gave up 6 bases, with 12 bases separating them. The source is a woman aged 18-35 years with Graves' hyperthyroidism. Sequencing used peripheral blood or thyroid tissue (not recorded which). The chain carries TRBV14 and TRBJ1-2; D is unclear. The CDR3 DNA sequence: TGTGCCAGCAGCCAAGGGAACTCTCCCAATGGCTACACCTTC. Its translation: CASSQGNSPNGYTF. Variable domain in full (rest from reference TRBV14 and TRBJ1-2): EAGVTQFPSHSVIEKGQTVTLRCDPISGHDNLYWYRRVMGKEIKFLLHFVKESKQDESGMPNNRFLAERTGGTYSTLKVQPAELEDSGVYFCASSQGNSPNGYTFGSGTRLTVV.